Presented here are 22 T cell receptor beta chains from one specimen sequenced in a study of shared clonotypes between healthy human individuals. The table came from immunoSEQ multiplex PCR; TCRdb's copy has only in-frame clones and leaves some out. The sample lists about 360,000 clones, less than 85% occurring once. Sequencing was performed on memory CD4+ T cells sorted from blood. Sample subset: CD45RA-negative fraction. The receptor source for this set is a young man in good health.

CDR3 DNA sequence: TGCGCCAGCAACCCAGACCCGGCACTTGGGGCCAACGTCCTGACTTTC. Translating it yields CASNPDPALGANVLTF. The chain joins TRBV5-1 to TRBJ2-6; D unclear. Per the germline V gene, CDR1 is SGHRS and CDR2 is YFSETQ. This CDR3 spans 16 amino acids. V was cut by 6 bases and J by 3 bases, with 16 bases left in between. Complete variable domain (other parts from reference TRBV5-1 and TRBJ2-6): KAGVTQTPRYLIKTRGQQVTLSCSPISGHRSVSWYQQTPGQGLQFLFEYFSETQRNKGNFPGRFSGRQFSNSRSEMNVSTLELGDSALYLCASNPDPALGANVLTFGAGSRLTVL.

V and J are TRBV5-1 and TRBJ1-1, with 9 bases lining up with TRBD1. The trim removed 5 bases at V and 5 bases at J, leaving 4 bases unmatched. In germline, CDR1 is SGHRS, CDR2 YFSETQ. This CDR3 region has 13 residues. The CDR3 is CASRTQGATEAFF. The CDR3 bases are TGCGCCAGCAGGACACAGGGGGCGACTGAAGCTTTCTTT. The full variable domain, in which reference TRBV5-1 and TRBJ1-1 provide the parts outside the CDR3, is KAGVTQTPRYLIKTRGQQVTLSCSPISGHRSVSWYQQTPGQGLQFLFEYFSETQRNKGNFPGRFSGRQFSNSRSEMNVSTLELGDSALYLCASRTQGATEAFFGQGTRLTVV.

The V call is TRBV6-1, the J call TRBJ2-1; D gene uncertain. Germline V gives CDR1 MNHNS, CDR2 SASEGT. This CDR3 is 12 amino acids long. V shed 6 bases and J shed 5 bases, with 8 bases lying between them. The chain's CDR3 is CASRTGHNEQFF. DNA of the CDR3: TGTGCCAGCAGGACTGGCCACAATGAGCAGTTCTTC.

The rearrangement uses TRBV7-2 and TRBJ2-7; a possible D gene is TRBD1 (5 bases). The CDR3 extends over 13 amino acids. CDR1 and CDR2 (germline): SGHTA, FQGNSA. V dropped 1 base and J dropped 9 bases, with 13 bases sitting between them. CDR3 sequence reads: CASSLGRQGAQYF. CDR3 nucleotide sequence: TGTGCCAGCAGCTTAGGACGTCAGGGCGCGCAGTACTTC.

This sequence joins TRBV18 and TRBJ2-1; no clear D. The germline gives CDR1 KGHSH, CDR2 LQKENI. This CDR3 is 15 amino acids long. Trimming stripped 4 bases from V and 3 bases from J, with 13 bases between. The CDR3 nucleotides are TGTGCCAGCTCACTGTCGCGCAACTTCTACAATGAGCAGTTCTTC. This translates into CASSLSRNFYNEQFF. The complete variable domain, with remaining parts taken from reference TRBV18 and TRBJ2-1, reads NAGVMQNPRHLVRRRGQEARLRCSPMKGHSHVYWYRQLPEEGLKFMVYLQKENIIDESGMPKERFSAEFPKEGPSILRIQQVVRGDSAAYFCASSLSRNFYNEQFFGPGTRLTVL.

The chain combines TRBV10-1 with TRBJ1-4; 7 bases map to TRBD1. The J segment lost 5 bases and the V segment lost 5 bases, leaving 2 bases of the junction unmatched. The CDR3 runs to 13 residues. CDR1 and CDR2 from the germline V gene are WNHNN and SYGVQD (reference sequence). As DNA, the CDR3 is TGCGCCAGCAGTCGGGACAGAAATGAAAAACTGTTTTTT. It specifies CASSRDRNEKLFF.

V is TRBV7-6 and J is TRBJ2-1; D call uncertain. The V and J ends lost 5 bases and 1 base respectively, with 15 bases between them. Germline CDR1 reads SGHVS; CDR2 reads FNYEAQ. The CDR3 has 16 amino acids. CDR3 region: CASSSYEVRSYNEQFF. For the CDR3, the DNA is TGTGCCAGCAGCAGTTACGAGGTGAGATCCTACAATGAGCAGTTCTTC.

The chain combines TRBV7-9 with TRBJ2-3, with D possibly TRBD2 on 6 matching bases. The CDR3 covers 16 residues. CDR1 SEHNR and CDR2 FQNEAQ come from the germline V gene (reference sequence). The V and J ends lost 2 bases and 1 base respectively, with 13 bases between them. The CDR3 coding sequence is TGTGCCAGCAGCTTATCCCTCGGGACTCGCACAGATACGCAGTATTTT. Amino acid sequence: CASSLSLGTRTDTQYF.

V gene TRBV5-6 combines with J gene TRBJ2-3, with D possibly matching TRBD2 (5 bases). CDR3 length equals 14 residues. V was trimmed by 4 bases and J by 6 bases, leaving 15 bases between them. CDR1 is SGHDT and CDR2 is YYEEEE in the germline V gene. CDR3 bases: TGTGCCAGCAGCGTAGGACTGCCCGGCGATACGCAGTATTTT. Its protein product is CASSVGLPGDTQYF.

This sequence joins TRBV2 and TRBJ1-1; perhaps TRBD1 as D (6 bases). The V gene's germline CDR1 is SNHLY and CDR2 FYNNEI. Trimming took off 8 bases at V and 5 bases at J, with 15 bases between the two ends. This CDR3 contains 13 residues. The CDR3 loop is CASRGEGGTEAFF. The CDR3 DNA reads as TGTGCCAGCCGAGGTGAGGGGGGGACTGAAGCTTTCTTT.

The rearrangement joins TRBV5-1 to TRBJ2-1; TRBD2 matches at 9 bases. V shed 1 base and J 8 bases; nucleotides not matched to a gene: 10. The CDR3 sequence is 16 residues long. CDR1 is SGHRS and CDR2 is YFSETQ in the germline V gene. CDR3 coding DNA: TGCGCCAGCAGCTTGCTTGGCGGGAGGGAGGTACATGAGCAGTTCTTC. Translating it yields CASSLLGGREVHEQFF.

CDR3 in amino acids: CASGTAPSYEQYF. In DNA, the CDR3 is TGTGCCAGTGGGACAGCCCCCTCCTACGAGCAGTACTTC. V is TRBV19 and J is TRBJ2-7, with 7 bases matching TRBD1. The CDR3 contains 13 residues. Looked up from germline, CDR1 is LNHDA and CDR2 is SQIVND (reference sequence). With V trimmed by 8 bases and J by 0 bases, 4 bases remained unmatched.

Worth noting for this clone: Other nucleotide sequences in the sample specify the same CDR3. The V gene is TRBV20-1, the J gene TRBJ1-1; D is unclear. V lost 3 bases, J lost 6 bases, and 8 bases lay in between. CDR1 DFQATT and CDR2 SNEGSKA come from the germline V gene (reference sequence). The CDR3 extends over 11 amino acids. CDR3 amino acids: CSARIRAEAFF. In nucleotides, the CDR3 is TGCAGTGCTAGGATCCGGGCTGAAGCTTTCTTT.

The V and J genes are TRBV10-2 and TRBJ2-7; 9 bases are shared with TRBD1. After removal of 9 bases from V and 3 bases from J, the junction contained 9 bases not matched to a gene. The CDR3 totals 14 residues. Germline CDR1 and CDR2: WSHSY and SAAADI. The CDR3 is CASTGTGKNYEQYF. As DNA, the CDR3 is TGCGCCAGTACCGGGACAGGGAAGAACTACGAGCAGTACTTC.

V and J are TRBV28 and TRBJ2-1; 7 bases are shared with TRBD2. This CDR3 is built from 14 residues. The V gene's germline CDR1 is MDHEN and CDR2 SYDVKM. The ends lost 6 bases at V and 8 bases at J; junction bases unmatched: 10. The CDR3 here is CASSLAGGFHEQFF. The CDR3 bases are TGTGCCAGCAGCTTAGCGGGTGGGTTCCATGAGCAGTTCTTC. The complete variable domain, with remaining parts taken from reference TRBV28 and TRBJ2-1, reads DVKVTQSSRYLVKRTGEKVFLECVQDMDHENMFWYRQDPGLGLRLIYFSYDVKMKEKGDIPEGYSVSREKKERFSLILESASTNQTSMYLCASSLAGGFHEQFFGPGTRLTVL.

This chain connects TRBV5-6 to TRBJ1-1; D unresolved. V was clipped by 4 bases and J by 2 bases, with 12 bases between them. The CDR3 runs to 14 residues. Germline lookup yields CDR1 SGHDT and CDR2 YYEEEE. The CDR3 DNA sequence: TGTGCCAGCAGCGGGGAGGGCCTCAACACTGAAGCTTTCTTT. As protein: CASSGEGLNTEAFF.

This clone was observed a handful of times. The rearrangement links TRBV5-1 to TRBJ2-1, with no clear D. The V end lost 4 bases, the J end lost 5 bases, and 7 bases lay between the germline ends. CDR1 SGHRS and CDR2 YFSETQ come from the germline V gene. CDR3 length: 12 residues. The CDR3 coding sequence is TGCGCCAGCAGCGACCGGGACAATGAGCAGTTCTTC. It encodes CASSDRDNEQFF.

This chain joins TRBV19 and TRBJ2-1; D remains ambiguous. The germline V gene has CDR1 LNHDA and CDR2 SQIVND (reference sequence). The CDR3 is made up of 13 amino acids. V was clipped by 5 bases and J by 5 bases, with 10 bases between them. The chain's CDR3 is CASSHPLHNEQFF. The CDR3 DNA reads as TGTGCCAGTAGTCATCCGCTTCACAATGAGCAGTTCTTC.

The chain combines TRBV6-6 with TRBJ2-7; 14 nucleotides agree with TRBD2. The CDR3 is 14 amino acids. CDR1 is MNHNY, CDR2 SVGAGI, per germline (reference sequence). The J segment lost 12 bases and the V segment lost 6 bases, leaving 10 bases of the junction unmatched. The CDR3, as DNA: TGTGCCAGCAGCTCTGAAGGACTAGCGGGGGGACGGTACTTC. Encoded protein: CASSSEGLAGGRYF.

The chain is built from TRBV19 and TRBJ2-3, with D possibly matching TRBD1 (5 bases). The CDR3 runs to 15 residues. The V gene's germline CDR1 is LNHDA and CDR2 SQIVND (reference sequence). The V end was cut by 5 bases, the J end by 8 bases, with 20 bases between. The CDR3 region has the DNA TGTGCCAGTAGTTCTTTGGGGCTCGGTGAGACTACGCAGTATTTT. Protein sequence: CASSSLGLGETTQYF.

Only a few counts were recorded for this clone. The chain is built from TRBV4-1 and TRBJ2-1, with D possibly called TRBD1 or TRBD2 (6 bases each). Between the trimmed V and J ends, which lost 0 bases and 6 bases, there was a span of 12 bases. This CDR3 contains 15 residues. Germline V CDR1 and CDR2: MGHRA, YSYEKL. CDR3: CASSQEGGSGNEQFF. The CDR3 bases are TGCGCCAGCAGCCAAGAAGGGGGGTCCGGCAATGAGCAGTTCTTC.

The rearrangement links TRBV7-2 to TRBJ2-1, with TRBD2 matching over 8 bases. The J segment lost 7 bases and the V segment lost 3 bases, leaving 11 bases of the junction unmatched. The CDR3 is 16 residues long. Germline loops: CDR1 SGHTA, CDR2 FQGNSA. In DNA form, the CDR3 reads TGTGCCAGCAGCTTGCCTCAGGGACTAGTGTTGAATGAGCAGTTCTTC. It encodes CASSLPQGLVLNEQFF. The variable domain in full, completed from reference TRBV7-2 and TRBJ2-1, reads GAGVSQSPSNKVTEKGKDVELRCDPISGHTALYWYRQSLGQGLEFLIYFQGNSAPDKSGLPSDRFSAERTGGSVSTLTIQRTQQEDSAVYLCASSLPQGLVLNEQFFGPGTRLTVL.